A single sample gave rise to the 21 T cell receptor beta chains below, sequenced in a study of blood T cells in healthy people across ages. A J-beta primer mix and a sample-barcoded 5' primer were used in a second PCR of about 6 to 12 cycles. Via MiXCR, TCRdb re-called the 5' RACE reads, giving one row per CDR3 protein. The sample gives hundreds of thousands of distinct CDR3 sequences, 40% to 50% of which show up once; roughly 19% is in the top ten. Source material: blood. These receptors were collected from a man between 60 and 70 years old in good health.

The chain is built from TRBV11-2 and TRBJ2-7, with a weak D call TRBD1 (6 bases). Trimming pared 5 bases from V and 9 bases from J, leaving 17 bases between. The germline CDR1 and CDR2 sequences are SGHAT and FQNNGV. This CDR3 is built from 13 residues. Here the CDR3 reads CASSPVGTCVQYF. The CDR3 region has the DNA TGTGCCAGCAGCCCCGTGGGGACATGCGTGCAGTACTTC.

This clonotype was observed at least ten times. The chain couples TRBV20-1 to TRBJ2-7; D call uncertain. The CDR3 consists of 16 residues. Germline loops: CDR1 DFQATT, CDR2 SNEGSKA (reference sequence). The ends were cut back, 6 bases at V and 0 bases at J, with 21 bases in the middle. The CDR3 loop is CSATLHLAGLSYEQYF. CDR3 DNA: TGCAGTGCAACCCTCCATCTCGCAGGTCTCTCCTACGAGCAGTACTTC.

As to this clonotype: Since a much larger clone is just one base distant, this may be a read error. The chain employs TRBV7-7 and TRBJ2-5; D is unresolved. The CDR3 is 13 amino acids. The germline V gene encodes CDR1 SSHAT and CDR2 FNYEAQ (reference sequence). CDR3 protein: CASSLSLEETLYF. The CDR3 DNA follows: TGTGCTAGCAGCTTAAGCCTAGAAGAGACCCTGTACTTC.

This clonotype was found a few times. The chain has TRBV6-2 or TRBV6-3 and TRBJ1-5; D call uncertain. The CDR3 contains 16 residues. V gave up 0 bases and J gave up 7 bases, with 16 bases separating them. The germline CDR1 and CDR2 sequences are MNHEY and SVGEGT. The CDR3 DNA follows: TGTGCCAGCAGTTACTCGACTTTCTGGGGTGAGCAGCCCCAGCATTTT. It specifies CASSYSTFWGEQPQHF.

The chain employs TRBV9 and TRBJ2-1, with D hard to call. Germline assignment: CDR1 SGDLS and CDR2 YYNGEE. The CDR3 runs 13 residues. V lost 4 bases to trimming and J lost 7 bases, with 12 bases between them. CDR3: CASSPSTSNEQFF. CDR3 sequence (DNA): TGTGCCAGCAGCCCCAGCACTTCGAATGAGCAGTTCTTC.

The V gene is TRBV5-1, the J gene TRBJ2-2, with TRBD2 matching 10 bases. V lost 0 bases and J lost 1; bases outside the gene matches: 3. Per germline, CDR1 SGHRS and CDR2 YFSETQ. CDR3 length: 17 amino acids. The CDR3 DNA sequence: TGCGCCAGCAGCTTGGGGACTAGCGGCCTGAACACCGGGGAGCTGTTTTTT. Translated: CASSLGTSGLNTGELFF.

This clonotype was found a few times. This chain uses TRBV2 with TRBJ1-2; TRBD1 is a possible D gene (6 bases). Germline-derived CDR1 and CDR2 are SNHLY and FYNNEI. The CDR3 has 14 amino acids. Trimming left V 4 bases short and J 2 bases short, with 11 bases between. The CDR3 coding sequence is TGTGCCAGCAGTGCAGGGGTGGAGAACTATGGCTACACCTTC. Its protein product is CASSAGVENYGYTF.

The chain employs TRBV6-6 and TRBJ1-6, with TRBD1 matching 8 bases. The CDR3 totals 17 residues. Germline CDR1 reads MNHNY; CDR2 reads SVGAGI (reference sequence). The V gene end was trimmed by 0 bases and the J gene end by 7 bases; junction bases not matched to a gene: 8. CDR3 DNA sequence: TGTGCCAGCAGTTACTCCCAGGGGGCTAAATTGAATTCACCCCTCCACTTT. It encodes CASSYSQGAKLNSPLHF.

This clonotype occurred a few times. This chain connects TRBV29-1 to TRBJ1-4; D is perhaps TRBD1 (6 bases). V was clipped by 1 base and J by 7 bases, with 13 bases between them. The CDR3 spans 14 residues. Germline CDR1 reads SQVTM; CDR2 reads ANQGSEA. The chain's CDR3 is CSVEVEDRAEKLFF. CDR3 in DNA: TGCAGCGTTGAAGTAGAGGACAGAGCTGAAAAACTGTTTTTT.

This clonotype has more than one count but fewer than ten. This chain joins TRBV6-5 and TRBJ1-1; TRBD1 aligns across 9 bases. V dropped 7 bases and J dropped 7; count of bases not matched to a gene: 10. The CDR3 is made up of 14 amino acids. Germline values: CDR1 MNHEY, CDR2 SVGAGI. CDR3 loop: CASTRDRVTGEAFF. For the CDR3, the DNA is TGTGCCAGCACCCGGGACAGGGTAACTGGTGAAGCTTTCTTT.

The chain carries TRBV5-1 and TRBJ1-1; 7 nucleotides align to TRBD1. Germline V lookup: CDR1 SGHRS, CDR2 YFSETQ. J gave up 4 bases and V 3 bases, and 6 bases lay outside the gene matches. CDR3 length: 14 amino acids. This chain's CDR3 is CASSSRTGTTEAFF. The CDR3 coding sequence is TGCGCCAGCAGCTCCAGGACAGGAACCACTGAAGCTTTCTTT.

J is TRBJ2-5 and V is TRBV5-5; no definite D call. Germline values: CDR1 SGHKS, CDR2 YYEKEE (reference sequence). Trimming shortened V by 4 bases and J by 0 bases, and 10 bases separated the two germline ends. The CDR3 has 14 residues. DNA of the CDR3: TGTGCCAGCAGCCCCCCGACAAACCAAGAGACCCAGTACTTC. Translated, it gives CASSPPTNQETQYF.

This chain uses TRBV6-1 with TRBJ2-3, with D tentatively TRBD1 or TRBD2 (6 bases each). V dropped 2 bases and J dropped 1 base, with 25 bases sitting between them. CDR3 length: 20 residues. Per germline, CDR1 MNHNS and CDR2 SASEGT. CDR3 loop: CASSEYELGGLVGRTDTQYF. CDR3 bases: TGTGCCAGCAGTGAATATGAGTTAGGGGGGCTCGTCGGGCGCACAGATACGCAGTATTTT.

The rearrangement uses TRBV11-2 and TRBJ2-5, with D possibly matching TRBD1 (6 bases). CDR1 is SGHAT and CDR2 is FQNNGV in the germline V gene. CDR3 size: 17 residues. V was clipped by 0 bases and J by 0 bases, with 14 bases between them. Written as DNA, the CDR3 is TGTGCCAGCAGCTTAGACAACTCCAGGGGCTACCAAGAGACCCAGTACTTC. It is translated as CASSLDNSRGYQETQYF.

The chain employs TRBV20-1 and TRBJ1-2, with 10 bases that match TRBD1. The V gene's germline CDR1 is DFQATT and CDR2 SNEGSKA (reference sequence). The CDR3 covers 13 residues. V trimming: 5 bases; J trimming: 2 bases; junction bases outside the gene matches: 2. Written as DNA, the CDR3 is TGCAGTGCTGAGACAGGGGGCAACTATGGCTACACCTTC. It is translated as CSAETGGNYGYTF.

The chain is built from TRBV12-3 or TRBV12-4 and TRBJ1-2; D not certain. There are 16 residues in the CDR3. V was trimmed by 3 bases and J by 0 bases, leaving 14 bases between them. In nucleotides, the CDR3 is TGTGCCAGCAGTTTCCCCAAAGAAAGGGCTAACTATGGCTACACCTTC. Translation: CASSFPKERANYGYTF.

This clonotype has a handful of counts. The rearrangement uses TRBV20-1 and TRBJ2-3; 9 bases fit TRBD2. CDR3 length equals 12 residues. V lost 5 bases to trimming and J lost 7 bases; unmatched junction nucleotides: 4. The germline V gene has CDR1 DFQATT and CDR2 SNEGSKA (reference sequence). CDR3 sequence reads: CSAPSGAHTQYF. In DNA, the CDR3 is TGCAGTGCTCCTAGCGGGGCTCATACGCAGTATTTT.

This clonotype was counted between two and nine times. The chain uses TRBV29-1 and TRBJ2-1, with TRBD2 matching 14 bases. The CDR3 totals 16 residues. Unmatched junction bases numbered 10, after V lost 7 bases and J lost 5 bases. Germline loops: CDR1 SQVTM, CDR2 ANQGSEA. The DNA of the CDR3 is TGCAGCGCGACTAGCGGGGGGGCCCCACTAGACAATGAGCAGTTCTTC. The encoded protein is CSATSGGAPLDNEQFF.

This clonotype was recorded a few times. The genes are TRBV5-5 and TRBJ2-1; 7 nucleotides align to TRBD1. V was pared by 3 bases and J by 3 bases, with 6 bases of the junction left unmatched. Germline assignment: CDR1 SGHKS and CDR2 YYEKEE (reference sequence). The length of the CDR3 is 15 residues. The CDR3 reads CASSSTGEDYNEQFF. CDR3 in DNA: TGTGCCAGCAGCTCCACAGGGGAAGACTACAATGAGCAGTTCTTC.

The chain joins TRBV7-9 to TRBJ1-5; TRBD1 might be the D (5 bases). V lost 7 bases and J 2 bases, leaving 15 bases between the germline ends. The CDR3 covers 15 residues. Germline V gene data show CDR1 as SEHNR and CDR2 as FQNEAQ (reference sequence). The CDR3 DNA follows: TGTGCCAGCACTCCCTACGGGACCCGCAATCAGCCCCAGCATTTT. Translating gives CASTPYGTRNQPQHF.

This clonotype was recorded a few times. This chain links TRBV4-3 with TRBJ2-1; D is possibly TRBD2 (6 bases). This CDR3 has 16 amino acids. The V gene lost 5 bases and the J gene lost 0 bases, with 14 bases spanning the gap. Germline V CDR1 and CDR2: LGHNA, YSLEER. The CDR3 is CASSFDGGSSYNEQFF. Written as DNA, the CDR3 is TGCGCCAGCAGCTTCGATGGGGGGAGCTCCTACAATGAGCAGTTCTTC.